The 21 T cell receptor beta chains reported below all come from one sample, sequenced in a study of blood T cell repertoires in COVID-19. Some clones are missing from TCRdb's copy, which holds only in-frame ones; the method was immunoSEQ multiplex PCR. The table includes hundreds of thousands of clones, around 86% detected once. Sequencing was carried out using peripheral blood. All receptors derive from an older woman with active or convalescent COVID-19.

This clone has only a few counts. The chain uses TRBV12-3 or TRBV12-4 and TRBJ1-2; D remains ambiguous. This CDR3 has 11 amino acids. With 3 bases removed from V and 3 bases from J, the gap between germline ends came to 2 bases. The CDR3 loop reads CASSFDYGYTF. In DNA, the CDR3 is TGTGCCAGCAGTTTCGACTATGGCTACACCTTC.

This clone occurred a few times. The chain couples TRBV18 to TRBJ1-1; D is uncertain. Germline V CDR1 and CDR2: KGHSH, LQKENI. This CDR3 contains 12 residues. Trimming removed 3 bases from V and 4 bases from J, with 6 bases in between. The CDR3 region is CASSPVPTEAFF. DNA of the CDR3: TGTGCCAGCTCACCCGTTCCCACTGAAGCTTTCTTT.

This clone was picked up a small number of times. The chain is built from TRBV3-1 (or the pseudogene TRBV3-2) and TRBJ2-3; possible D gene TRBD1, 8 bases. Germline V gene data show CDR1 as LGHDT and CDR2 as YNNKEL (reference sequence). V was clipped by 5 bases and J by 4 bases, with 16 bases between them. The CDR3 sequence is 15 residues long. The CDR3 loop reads CASSSRQGRADTQYF. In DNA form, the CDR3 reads TGTGCCAGCAGCTCTAGACAGGGGAGGGCAGATACGCAGTATTTT.

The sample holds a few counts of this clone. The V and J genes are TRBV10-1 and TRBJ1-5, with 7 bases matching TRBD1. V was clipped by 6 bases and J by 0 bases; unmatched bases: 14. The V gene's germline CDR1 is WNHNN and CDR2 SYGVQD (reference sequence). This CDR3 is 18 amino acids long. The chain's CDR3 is CASRGDSRPGYSNQPQHF. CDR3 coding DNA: TGCGCCAGCAGGGGGGACAGTCGACCTGGCTATAGCAATCAGCCCCAGCATTTT.

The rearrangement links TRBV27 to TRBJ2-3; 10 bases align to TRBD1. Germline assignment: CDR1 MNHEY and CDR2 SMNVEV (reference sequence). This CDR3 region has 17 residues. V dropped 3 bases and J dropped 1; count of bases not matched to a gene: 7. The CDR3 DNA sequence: TGTGCCAGCAGTTTTGGCGGGGGGACAGGGGGCACAGATACGCAGTATTTT. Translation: CASSFGGGTGGTDTQYF.

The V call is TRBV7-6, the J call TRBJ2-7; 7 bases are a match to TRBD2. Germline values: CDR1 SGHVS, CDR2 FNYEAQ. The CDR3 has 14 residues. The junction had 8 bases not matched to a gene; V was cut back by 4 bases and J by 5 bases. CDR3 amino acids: CASSWGLGGDEQYF. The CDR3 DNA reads TGTGCCAGCAGCTGGGGACTTGGGGGGGACGAGCAGTACTTC.

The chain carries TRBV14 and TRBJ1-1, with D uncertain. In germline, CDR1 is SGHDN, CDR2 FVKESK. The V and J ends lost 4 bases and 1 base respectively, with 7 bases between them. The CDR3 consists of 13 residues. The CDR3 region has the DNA TGTGCCAGCAGCCTACACCCGAACACTGAAGCTTTCTTT. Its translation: CASSLHPNTEAFF. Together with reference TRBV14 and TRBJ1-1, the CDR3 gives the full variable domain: EAGVTQFPSHSVIEKGQTVTLRCDPISGHDNLYWYRRVMGKEIKFLLHFVKESKQDESGMPNNRFLAERTGGTYSTLKVQPAELEDSGVYFCASSLHPNTEAFFGQGTRLTVV.

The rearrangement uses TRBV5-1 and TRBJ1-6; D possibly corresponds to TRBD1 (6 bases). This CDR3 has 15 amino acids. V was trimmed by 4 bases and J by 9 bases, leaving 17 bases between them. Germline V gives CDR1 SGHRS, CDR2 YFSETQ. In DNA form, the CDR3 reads TGCGCCAGCAGCCGCTACACAGGGAGCCGTTCACCCCTCCACTTT. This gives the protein CASSRYTGSRSPLHF. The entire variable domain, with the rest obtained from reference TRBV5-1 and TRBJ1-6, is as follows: KAGVTQTPRYLIKTRGQQVTLSCSPISGHRSVSWYQQTPGQGLQFLFEYFSETQRNKGNFPGRFSGRQFSNSRSEMNVSTLELGDSALYLCASSRYTGSRSPLHFGNGTRLTVT.

The DNA for the CDR3 is TGTGCCAGCAGTACGGAGGGGTACGAGCAGTACTTC. Amino acid sequence: CASSTEGYEQYF. The J gene is TRBJ2-7, the V gene TRBV2; possible D gene TRBD2, 6 bases. Germline CDR1 is SNHLY and CDR2 is FYNNEI. Trimming cost V 5 bases and J 4 bases, with 9 bases left between them. The CDR3 is 12 residues long. The variable domain in full, with the rest retrieved from reference TRBV2 and TRBJ2-7, is EPEVTQTPSHQVTQMGQEVILRCVPISNHLYFYWYRQILGQKVEFLVSFYNNEISEKSEIFDDQFSVERPDGSNFTLKIRSTKLEDSAMYFCASSTEGYEQYFGPGTRLTVT.

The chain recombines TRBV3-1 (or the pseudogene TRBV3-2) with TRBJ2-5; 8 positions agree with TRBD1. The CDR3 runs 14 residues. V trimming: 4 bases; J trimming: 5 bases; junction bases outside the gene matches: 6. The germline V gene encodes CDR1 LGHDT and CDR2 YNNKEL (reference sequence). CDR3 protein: CASSRGQVMETQYF. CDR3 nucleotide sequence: TGTGCCAGCAGCCGGGGACAGGTCATGGAGACCCAGTACTTC.

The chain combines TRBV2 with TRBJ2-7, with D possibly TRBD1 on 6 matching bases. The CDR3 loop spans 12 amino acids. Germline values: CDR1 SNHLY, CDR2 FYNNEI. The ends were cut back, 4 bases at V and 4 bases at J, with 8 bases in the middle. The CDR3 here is CASSATGYEQYF. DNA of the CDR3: TGTGCCAGCAGTGCTACAGGGTACGAGCAGTACTTC.

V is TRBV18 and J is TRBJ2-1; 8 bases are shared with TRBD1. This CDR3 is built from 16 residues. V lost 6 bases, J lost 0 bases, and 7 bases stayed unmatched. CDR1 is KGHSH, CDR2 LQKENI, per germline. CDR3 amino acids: CASSDRTGSSYNEQFF. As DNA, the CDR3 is TGTGCCAGCTCGGACCGGACAGGGAGCTCCTACAATGAGCAGTTCTTC.

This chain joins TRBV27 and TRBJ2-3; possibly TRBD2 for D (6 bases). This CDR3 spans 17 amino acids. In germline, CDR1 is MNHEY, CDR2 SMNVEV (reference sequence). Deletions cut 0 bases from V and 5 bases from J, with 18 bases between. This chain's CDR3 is CASSLSGGGFGGDTQYF. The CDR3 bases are TGTGCCAGCAGTTTATCGGGAGGAGGGTTCGGGGGAGATACGCAGTATTTT.

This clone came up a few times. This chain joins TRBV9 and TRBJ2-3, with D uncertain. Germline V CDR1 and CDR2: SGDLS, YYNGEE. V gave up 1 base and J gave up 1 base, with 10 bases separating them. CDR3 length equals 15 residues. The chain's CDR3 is CASSVLGEGTDTQYF. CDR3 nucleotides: TGTGCCAGCAGCGTATTGGGTGAGGGCACAGATACGCAGTATTTT.

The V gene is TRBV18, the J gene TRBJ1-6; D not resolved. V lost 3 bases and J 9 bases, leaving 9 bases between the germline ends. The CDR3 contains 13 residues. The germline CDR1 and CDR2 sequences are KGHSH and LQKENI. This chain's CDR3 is CASSPAAGSPLHF. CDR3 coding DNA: TGTGCCAGCTCACCTGCCGCGGGTTCACCCCTCCACTTT.

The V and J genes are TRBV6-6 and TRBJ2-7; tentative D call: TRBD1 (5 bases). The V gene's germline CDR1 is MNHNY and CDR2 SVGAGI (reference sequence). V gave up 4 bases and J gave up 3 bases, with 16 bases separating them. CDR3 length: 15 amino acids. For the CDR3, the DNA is TGTGCCAGCAGTTCTCCCCGACAGACACTCTACGAGCAGTACTTC. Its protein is CASSSPRQTLYEQYF.

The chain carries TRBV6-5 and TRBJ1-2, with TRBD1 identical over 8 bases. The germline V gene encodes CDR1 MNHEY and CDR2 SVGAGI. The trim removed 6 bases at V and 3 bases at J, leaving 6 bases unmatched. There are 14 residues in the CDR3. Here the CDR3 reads CASSPGTGYYGYTF. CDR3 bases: TGTGCCAGCAGCCCCGGGACAGGTTACTATGGCTACACCTTC.

The chain's CDR3 is CSVEVRGYYGYTF. CDR3 DNA sequence: TGCAGCGTTGAAGTGCGGGGGTACTATGGCTACACCTTC. The chain links TRBV29-1 to TRBJ1-2; tentative D call: TRBD1 (5 bases). The CDR3 loop spans 13 amino acids. Looked up from germline, CDR1 is SQVTM and CDR2 is ANQGSEA. Trimming shortened V by 1 base and J by 3 bases, and 9 bases separated the two germline ends.

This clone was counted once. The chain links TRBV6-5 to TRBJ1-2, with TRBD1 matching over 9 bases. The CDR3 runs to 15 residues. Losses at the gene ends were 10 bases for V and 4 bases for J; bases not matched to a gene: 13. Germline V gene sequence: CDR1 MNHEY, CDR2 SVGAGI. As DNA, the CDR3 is TGTGCCACTTCTTTCGAGGGACAGGGACGCTATGGCTACACCTTC. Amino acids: CATSFEGQGRYGYTF.

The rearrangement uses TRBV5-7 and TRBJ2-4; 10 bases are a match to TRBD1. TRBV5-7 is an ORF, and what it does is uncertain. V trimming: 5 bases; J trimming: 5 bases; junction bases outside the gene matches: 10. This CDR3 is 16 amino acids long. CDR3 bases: TGTGCCAGCAGGCATAGGGACAGGGGTGAGGAAAACATTCAGTACTTC. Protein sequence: CASRHRDRGEENIQYF.

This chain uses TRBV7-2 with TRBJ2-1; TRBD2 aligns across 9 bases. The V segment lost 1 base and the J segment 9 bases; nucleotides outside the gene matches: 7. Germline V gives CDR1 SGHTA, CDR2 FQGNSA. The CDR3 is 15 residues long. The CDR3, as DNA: TGTGCCAGCAGCTTAGTAGTGTCTAGCGGGACTGAGCAGTTCTTC. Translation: CASSLVVSSGTEQFF.